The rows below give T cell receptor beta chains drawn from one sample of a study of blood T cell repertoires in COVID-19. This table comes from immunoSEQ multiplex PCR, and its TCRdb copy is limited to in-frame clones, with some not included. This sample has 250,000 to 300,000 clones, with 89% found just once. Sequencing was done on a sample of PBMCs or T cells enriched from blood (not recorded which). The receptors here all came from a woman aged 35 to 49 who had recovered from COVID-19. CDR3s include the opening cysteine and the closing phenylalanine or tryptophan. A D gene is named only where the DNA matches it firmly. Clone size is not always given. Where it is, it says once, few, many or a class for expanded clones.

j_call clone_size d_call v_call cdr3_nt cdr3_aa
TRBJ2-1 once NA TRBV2 TGTGCCAGCAGTGGCAGGGTGAGTCACAATGAGCAGTTCTTC CASSGRVSHNEQFF
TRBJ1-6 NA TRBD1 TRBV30 TGTGCCTGGAGTATGGACAGGGGTAGCAATTCACCCCTCCACTTT CAWSMDRGSNSPLHF
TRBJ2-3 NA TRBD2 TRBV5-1 TGCGCCAGCGTGACTAGCGGGGGAAGCACAGATACGCAGTATTTT CASVTSGGSTDTQYF
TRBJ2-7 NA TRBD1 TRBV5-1 TGCGCCAGCAGCCTAGGGACAGGGGGCTACGAGCAGTACTTC CASSLGTGGYEQYF
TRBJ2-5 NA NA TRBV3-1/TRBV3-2 TGTGCCAGCAGCCAAGATCCTCTGAGGGGGGGCCATGAGACCCAGTACTTC CASSQDPLRGGHETQYF
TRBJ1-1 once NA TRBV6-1 TGTGCCAGCACTTTCAGCGGGGCAGGGACTGAAGCTTTCTTT CASTFSGAGTEAFF
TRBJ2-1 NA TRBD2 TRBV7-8 TGTGCCAGCAGAGCTAGCGGGAATTTGGGTGAGCAGTTCTTC CASRASGNLGEQFF
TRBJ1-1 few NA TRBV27 TGTGCCAGCAGTCCTCGGCGAGGAGCTGAAGCTTTCTTT CASSPRRGAEAFF
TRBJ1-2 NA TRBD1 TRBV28 TGTGCCAGCCGGACAGGGAACAACTATGGCTACACCTTC CASRTGNNYGYTF
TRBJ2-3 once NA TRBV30 TGTGCCTGGAGTGTACCTCGACTTGTAAAATATACGCAGTATTTT CAWSVPRLVKYTQYF
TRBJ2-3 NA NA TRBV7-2 TGTGCCAGCAGCCCCCGCCGACTAGCAGATACGCAGTATTTT CASSPRRLADTQYF
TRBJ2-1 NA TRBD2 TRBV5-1 TGCGCCAGCCGGACCGGGACTAGCGGGGGCGAGGGTGAGCAGTTCTTC CASRTGTSGGEGEQFF
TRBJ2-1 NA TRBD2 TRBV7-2 TGTGCCAGCAGCTTCCCTCGGACTAGCGGGAGCCCCACCAATGAGCAGTTCTTC CASSFPRTSGSPTNEQFF
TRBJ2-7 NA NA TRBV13 TGTGCCAGCAGCTACCTATACGAGCAGTACTTC CASSYLYEQYF
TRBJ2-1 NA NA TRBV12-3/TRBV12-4 TGTGCCAGCAGTAGACCACCGGGGGATGAGCAGTTCTTC CASSRPPGDEQFF
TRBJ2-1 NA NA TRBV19 TGTGCCAGTAGGGGGGGGCACGGCTACAATGAGCAGTTCTTC CASRGGHGYNEQFF
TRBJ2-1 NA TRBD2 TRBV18 TGTGCCAGCTCACCATTTTCCCTAGCGGGAGAGGGGTTGGATGAGCAGTTCTTC CASSPFSLAGEGLDEQFF
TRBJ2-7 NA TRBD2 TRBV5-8 TGTGCCAGCAGATCACCGGGACTAGCCTACGAGCAGTACTTC CASRSPGLAYEQYF
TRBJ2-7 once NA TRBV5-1 TGCGCCAGCAGCTTGGGACAGGCAGAGGTACGGGAGCAGTACTTC CASSLGQAEVREQYF
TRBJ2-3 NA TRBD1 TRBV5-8 TGTGCCAGCAGCTTGGGACAGGGCAATGCAGATACGCAGTATTTT CASSLGQGNADTQYF
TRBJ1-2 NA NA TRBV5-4 TGTGCCAGCAGCTCCGGTCAGGTTAACTATGGCTACACCTTC CASSSGQVNYGYTF
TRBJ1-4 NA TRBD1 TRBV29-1 TGCAGCGCCCGGGACAGATCGAATGAAAAACTGTTTTTT CSARDRSNEKLFF
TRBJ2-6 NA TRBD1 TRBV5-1 TGCGCCAGCGGGGACAGCCCTGGGGCCAACGTCCTGACTTTC CASGDSPGANVLTF
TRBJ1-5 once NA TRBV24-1 TGTGCCACCAGTGATTCCAGGGGTAATCAGCCCCAGCATTTT CATSDSRGNQPQHF
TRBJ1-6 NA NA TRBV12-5 TGTGCTAGTGGTTTTTCCGGAGGTTCACCCCTCCACTTT CASGFSGGSPLHF
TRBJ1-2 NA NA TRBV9 TGTGCCAGCAGCGTAGACCAGGGTGTTTTAGGCTCCTTTGGCTATGGCTACACCTTC CASSVDQGVLGSFGYGYTF
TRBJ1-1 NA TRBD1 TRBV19 TGTGCCAGTAGTTGGGACAGGGTAGTCACTGAAGCTTTCTTT CASSWDRVVTEAFF
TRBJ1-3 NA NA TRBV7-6 TGTGCCAGCAGCTCTGACAGCACTAGAAACACCATATATTTT CASSSDSTRNTIYF
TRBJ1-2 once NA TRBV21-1 TGTGCCAGCAGCGGCCTGGGCCCGCACAACTATGGCTACACCTTC CASSGLGPHNYGYTF
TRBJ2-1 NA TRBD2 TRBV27 TGTGCCAGCAGACTCTTCCCGGGACTAGCGGTTAATGAGCAGTTCTTC CASRLFPGLAVNEQFF
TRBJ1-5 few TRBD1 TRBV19 TGTGCCAGTAGTAGGGGACAGGGGAATCAGCCCCAGCATTTT CASSRGQGNQPQHF
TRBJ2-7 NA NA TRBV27 TGTGCCAGCAGTCCGCACGGGAAGGCAGACTGGAAATGGTCCGAGCAGTACTTC CASSPHGKADWKWSEQYF
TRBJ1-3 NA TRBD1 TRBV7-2 TGTGCCAGCAGCCCCCGGGACAGGGGAAACACCATATATTTT CASSPRDRGNTIYF
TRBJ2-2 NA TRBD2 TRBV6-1 TGTGCCAGCAGTGACCTAGCGGGCACCGGGGAGCTGTTTTTT CASSDLAGTGELFF
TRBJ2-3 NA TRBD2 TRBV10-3 TGTGCCATAAAAGCGCAACCGGGACTAGCGGGCCCAACTAGCACAGATACGCAGTATTTT CAIKAQPGLAGPTSTDTQYF
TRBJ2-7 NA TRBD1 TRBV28 TGTGCCAGCAGCTCCGGGACAGAGTCCCTCTACGAGCAGTACTTC CASSSGTESLYEQYF
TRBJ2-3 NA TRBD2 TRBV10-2 TGCGCCAGCAGGGGCGAGCGGGGGACGCAGTATTTT CASRGERGTQYF
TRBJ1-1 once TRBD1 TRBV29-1 TGCAGCGTTGGACAGGGCAGGGGTACTGAAGCTTTCTTT CSVGQGRGTEAFF
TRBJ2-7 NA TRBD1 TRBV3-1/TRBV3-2 TGTGCCAGTGGGGGACAGGTCTCCTACGAGCAGTACTTC CASGGQVSYEQYF
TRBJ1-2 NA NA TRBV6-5 TGTGCCAGCACCCAGGGTGAGGAGGGCTATGGCTACACCTTC CASTQGEEGYGYTF
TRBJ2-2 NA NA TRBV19 TGTGCCAGTAGTCAACCTCGGGGAGCCAAAAACACCGGGGAGCTGTTTTTT CASSQPRGAKNTGELFF
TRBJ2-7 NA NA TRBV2 TGTGCCAGCAGTGAGGGGGCGCGGACCTACGAGCAGTACTTC CASSEGARTYEQYF
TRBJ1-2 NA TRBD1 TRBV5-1 TGCGCCAGCAGAATGTGGGGGACAGGGGGAAACTATGGCTACACCTTC CASRMWGTGGNYGYTF
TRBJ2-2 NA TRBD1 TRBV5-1 TGCGCCAGCAGTTCTGAGGGACAGCTAAACACCGGGGAGCTGTTTTTT CASSSEGQLNTGELFF
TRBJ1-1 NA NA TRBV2 TGTGCCAGCATGGGGGGAGGGACTGAAGCTTTCTTT CASMGGGTEAFF
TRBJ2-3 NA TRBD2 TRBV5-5 TGTGCCAGCAGCTCCGGACTAGCGGGATTCACAGATACGCAGTATTTT CASSSGLAGFTDTQYF
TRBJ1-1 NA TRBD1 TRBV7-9 TGTGCCAGCAGCTCCCGGGACAGGACCCTGAACACTGAAGCTTTCTTT CASSSRDRTLNTEAFF
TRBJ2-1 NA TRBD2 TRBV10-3 TGTGCCATCAGTGAGTCTTTGTGGGGGGGCAATGAGCAGTTCTTC CAISESLWGGNEQFF
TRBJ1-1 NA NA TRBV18 TGTGCCAGCTCACTTGAACAGGGAGACACTGAAGCTTTCTTT CASSLEQGDTEAFF
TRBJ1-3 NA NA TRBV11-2 TGTGCCAGCATCGAACAGCAGTCCGCTGGAAACACCATATATTTT CASIEQQSAGNTIYF
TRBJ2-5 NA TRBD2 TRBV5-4 TGTGCCAGCCGGGAGGGATCACAAGAGACCCAGTACTTC CASREGSQETQYF
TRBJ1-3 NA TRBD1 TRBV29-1 TGCAGCGTTGAAGAGGAAGAACAGGGGAGAAACACCATATATTTT CSVEEEEQGRNTIYF
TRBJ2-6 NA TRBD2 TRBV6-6 TGTGCCAGCACCGGGGGGGTGGGCTCTGGGGCCAACGTCCTGACTTTC CASTGGVGSGANVLTF
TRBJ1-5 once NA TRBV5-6 TGTGCCAGCAGCTTTGGGGGCCGCAATCAGCCCCAGCATTTT CASSFGGRNQPQHF